The 26 T cell receptor beta chains below come from one sample, sequenced in a study of blood T cell repertoires in COVID-19. Clones were read by immunoSEQ multiplex PCR, and TCRdb kept only the in-frame ones, dropping some. This repertoire shows about 98,000 clones, more than 65% found once; its top ten account for about 10%. The specimen was peripheral blood. All receptors derive from a woman of 80 years or more with acute or convalescent COVID-19.

This clone was counted a single time. The chain has TRBV7-9 and TRBJ2-2, with 12 bases lining up with TRBD2. The germline V gene encodes CDR1 SEHNR and CDR2 FQNEAQ (reference sequence). J gave up 2 bases and V 5 bases, and 3 bases lay outside the gene matches. The CDR3 contains 16 residues. CDR3 sequence: CASSRLAGANTGELFF. Written as DNA, the CDR3 is TGTGCCAGCAGCCGACTAGCGGGGGCAAACACCGGGGAGCTGTTTTTT.

Only a few counts were recorded for this clone. The chain joins TRBV4-1 to TRBJ1-1; TRBD1 aligns across 8 bases. Per germline, CDR1 MGHRA and CDR2 YSYEKL. The CDR3 runs 16 residues. V lost 0 bases, J lost 6 bases, and 9 bases stayed unmatched. The chain's CDR3 is CASSQDIGQGAAEAFF. The CDR3 DNA follows: TGCGCCAGCAGCCAAGATATTGGGCAGGGGGCCGCTGAAGCTTTCTTT.

This chain uses TRBV28 with TRBJ2-7; 12 bases match TRBD1. Germline CDR1 MDHEN, CDR2 SYDVKM. J was trimmed by 7 bases and V by 4 bases; bases with no gene match: 8. CDR3 length: 15 residues. The CDR3 nucleotides read TGTGCCAGCAGTTCCGGGACAGGGGGCAAGCTGGAGCAGTACTTC. This sequence encodes CASSSGTGGKLEQYF.

V usage is TRBV6-1 and J usage is TRBJ1-6; D not certain. This CDR3 spans 17 amino acids. Germline loops: CDR1 MNHNS, CDR2 SASEGT. Trimming took 3 bases from V and 9 from J, leaving 21 bases between them. The CDR3 nucleotides are TGTGCCAGCAGTGATATATCAGGATCCTCCTTCGGTTCACCCCTCCACTTT. Amino acids: CASSDISGSSFGSPLHF.

The chain recombines TRBV18 with TRBJ1-2; TRBD1 matches at 7 bases. This CDR3 contains 14 residues. CDR1 is KGHSH, CDR2 LQKENI, per germline. J was trimmed by 4 bases and V by 5 bases; bases with no gene match: 7. CDR3 in amino acids: CASSASQGGYGYTF. Written as DNA, the CDR3 is TGTGCCAGCTCAGCATCTCAGGGGGGCTATGGCTACACCTTC.

The chain employs TRBV6-6 and TRBJ2-1, with 7 bases fitting TRBD1. Germline trimming cut 7 bases from V and 7 bases from J; bases unmatched to any gene: 16. This CDR3 region has 16 residues. Per germline, CDR1 MNHNY and CDR2 SVGAGI (reference sequence). CDR3 loop: CASNPADRVPPNEQFF. CDR3 coding DNA: TGTGCCAGCAACCCAGCCGACAGGGTCCCCCCGAATGAGCAGTTCTTC.

The chain recombines TRBV5-5 with TRBJ2-2, with 16 positions matching TRBD2. Germline V CDR1 and CDR2: SGHKS, YYEKEE (reference sequence). CDR3 length: 20 amino acids. The trim removed 3 bases at V and 4 bases at J, leaving 12 bases unmatched. The CDR3 reads CASSSPRGLAGGLSTGELFF. CDR3 nucleotides: TGTGCCAGCAGCTCCCCTCGGGGACTAGCGGGGGGGCTAAGCACCGGGGAGCTGTTTTTT. Full variable domain (remainder filled in from reference TRBV5-5 and TRBJ2-2): DAGVTQSPTHLIKTRGQQVTLRCSPISGHKSVSWYQQVLGQGPQFIFQYYEKEERGRGNFPDRFSARQFPNYSSELNVNALLLGDSALYLCASSSPRGLAGGLSTGELFFGEGSRLTVL.

The V call is TRBV6-1, the J call TRBJ1-5, with D unresolved. V was trimmed by 2 bases and J by 6 bases, leaving 8 bases between them. The CDR3 sequence is 13 residues long. Germline V lookup: CDR1 MNHNS, CDR2 SASEGT. The CDR3 is CASSEIAIQPQHF. CDR3 sequence (DNA): TGTGCCAGCAGTGAAATAGCGATTCAGCCCCAGCATTTT.

CDR3 protein: CASRGQTNYGYTF. In DNA form, the CDR3 reads TGTGCCAGCAGGGGACAGACCAACTATGGCTACACCTTC. The genes are TRBV5-6 and TRBJ1-2, with TRBD1 identical over 7 bases. The CDR3 totals 13 residues. V lost 5 bases, J lost 2 bases, and 3 bases stayed unmatched. Germline CDR1 is SGHDT and CDR2 is YYEEEE.

The sample holds one count of this clone. The V gene is TRBV2, the J gene TRBJ1-4; 8 bases agree with TRBD1. Germline assignment: CDR1 SNHLY and CDR2 FYNNEI. J was trimmed by 5 bases and V by 4 bases; bases with no gene match: 12. The CDR3 totals 17 residues. The CDR3 DNA sequence: TGTGCCAGCAGTGGTAGTGCAGGGGGCTTAGCCAATGAAAAACTGTTTTTT. It is translated as CASSGSAGGLANEKLFF.

V and J are TRBV2 and TRBJ2-5, with 10 bases that match TRBD2. The CDR3 covers 16 residues. The germline CDR1 and CDR2 sequences are SNHLY and FYNNEI. The ends lost 4 bases at V and 1 base at J; junction bases unmatched: 6. As DNA, the CDR3 is TGTGCCAGCAGTGCCCTAGCGGGGGCCGGCCAAGAGACCCAGTACTTC. It codes for CASSALAGAGQETQYF.

This chain uses TRBV6-6 with TRBJ1-1; D gene ambiguous. This CDR3 has 12 amino acids. Trimming stripped 8 bases from V and 2 bases from J, with 9 bases between. Germline CDR1 is MNHNY and CDR2 is SVGAGI (reference sequence). The CDR3 sequence is CASRRVNTEAFF. The CDR3, as DNA: TGTGCCAGCCGTAGAGTAAACACTGAAGCTTTCTTT.

Here the CDR3 reads CASSLGGLSNQPQHF. The CDR3 DNA is TGCGCCAGCAGCTTGGGGGGCCTAAGCAATCAGCCCCAGCATTTT. The J gene is TRBJ1-5, the V gene TRBV5-1, with D possibly matching TRBD1 (5 bases). The CDR3 is 15 amino acids. Germline V gene sequence: CDR1 SGHRS, CDR2 YFSETQ. Trimming pared 0 bases from V and 1 base from J, leaving 8 bases between.

The J gene is TRBJ1-5, the V gene TRBV20-1; D uncertain. This CDR3 comprises 14 residues. From germline, CDR1 is DFQATT and CDR2 SNEGSKA (reference sequence). The V and J ends lost 3 bases and 1 base respectively, with 10 bases between them. CDR3 protein: CSASIQKSNQPQHF. As DNA, the CDR3 is TGCAGTGCTAGTATTCAGAAGAGCAATCAGCCCCAGCATTTT.

V is TRBV7-2 and J is TRBJ1-1; D not resolved. V was cut by 5 bases and J by 1 base, with 11 bases left in between. Looked up from germline, CDR1 is SGHTA and CDR2 is FQGNSA. There are 14 residues in the CDR3. CDR3 coding DNA: TGTGCCAGCAGCACCCGACGGGGGAACACTGAAGCTTTCTTT. Protein: CASSTRRGNTEAFF.

The chain links TRBV20-1 to TRBJ2-7; D remains ambiguous. Trimming removed 6 bases from V and 0 bases from J, with 6 bases in between. This CDR3 comprises 11 residues. Germline V CDR1 and CDR2: DFQATT, SNEGSKA (reference sequence). For the CDR3, the DNA is TGCAGTGCCCCCAACTCCTACGAGCAGTACTTC. Protein product: CSAPNSYEQYF.

This clone was seen more than once but under ten times. The chain combines TRBV7-2 with TRBJ1-2, with TRBD1 as a possible D gene (5 bases). This CDR3 has 13 residues. Germline CDR1 SGHTA, CDR2 FQGNSA. The V end lost 1 base, the J end lost 4 bases, and 7 bases lay between the germline ends. The CDR3 sequence: CASSLDQGYGYTF. The CDR3 DNA reads as TGTGCCAGCAGCTTAGATCAGGGCTATGGCTACACCTTC.

The chain recombines TRBV4-1 with TRBJ2-5; D gene unclear. The CDR3 has 15 amino acids. The V gene lost 0 bases and the J gene lost 1 base, with 9 bases spanning the gap. Germline V gives CDR1 MGHRA, CDR2 YSYEKL. This chain's CDR3 is CASSQDWASQETQYF. The CDR3 bases are TGCGCCAGCAGCCAAGATTGGGCCTCCCAAGAGACCCAGTACTTC.

The rearrangement joins TRBV7-8 to TRBJ2-1; unclear D gene. Germline CDR1 SGHVS, CDR2 FQNEAQ. This CDR3 has 13 residues. V was trimmed by 3 bases and J by 9 bases, leaving 12 bases between them. The CDR3 DNA sequence: TGTGCCAGCAGCTTTGCCATGGCAAGTGAGCAGTTCTTC. Translated: CASSFAMASEQFF.

In this sample, this clone turned up a few times. The V call is TRBV3-1 (or the pseudogene TRBV3-2), the J call TRBJ1-3; maybe TRBD1 (5 bases). V was clipped by 3 bases and J by 4 bases, with 10 bases between them. This CDR3 has 14 amino acids. Per the germline V gene, CDR1 is LGHDT and CDR2 is YNNKEL (reference sequence). CDR3 DNA sequence: TGTGCCAGCAGCCAGGGGGAGGGAGGAAACACCATATATTTT. Protein: CASSQGEGGNTIYF.

V is TRBV27 and J is TRBJ2-3, with TRBD2 matching over 10 bases. This CDR3 has 16 amino acids. Germline V lookup: CDR1 MNHEY, CDR2 SMNVEV (reference sequence). V dropped 5 bases and J dropped 5; count of bases not matched to a gene: 10. This chain's CDR3 is CASSDYSGGPGDTQYF. In DNA, the CDR3 is TGTGCCAGCAGTGATTATAGCGGGGGGCCGGGAGATACGCAGTATTTT.

J is TRBJ1-2 and V is TRBV6-5; D is perhaps TRBD1 (6 bases). Trimming left V 2 bases short and J 8 bases short, with 21 bases between. This CDR3 has 16 residues. Germline V CDR1 and CDR2: MNHEY, SVGAGI. CDR3 loop: CASSYTKSRTVGGYTF. The CDR3 DNA sequence: TGTGCCAGCAGTTACACAAAAAGCCGGACAGTGGGAGGCTACACCTTC.

V gene TRBV19 combines with J gene TRBJ1-3; no reliable D call. Germline V lookup: CDR1 LNHDA, CDR2 SQIVND (reference sequence). The CDR3 length is 15 residues. V was shortened by 5 bases and J by 0 bases, with 11 bases between the two germline ends. The CDR3 sequence: CASSPSGNSGNTIYF. Written as DNA, the CDR3 is TGTGCCAGTAGTCCGTCAGGAAACTCTGGAAACACCATATATTTT.

The rearrangement uses TRBV6-5 and TRBJ2-5, with TRBD1 identical over 7 bases. The CDR3 covers 13 residues. V shed 10 bases, J shed 5 bases, and the junction held 10 bases outside the gene matches. Germline CDR1 and CDR2: MNHEY and SVGAGI. The CDR3 sequence is CATQERGRETQYF. The CDR3 DNA sequence: TGTGCCACTCAAGAAAGGGGGCGCGAGACCCAGTACTTC.

In DNA form, the CDR3 reads TGTGCCAGCAGTGATAACACGGGACTAGCGGCCCGGGAGACCCAGTACTTC. This translates into CASSDNTGLAARETQYF. The chain links TRBV2 to TRBJ2-5; 11 bases map to TRBD2. This CDR3 comprises 17 residues. Per the germline V gene, CDR1 is SNHLY and CDR2 is FYNNEI. V was clipped by 3 bases and J by 5 bases; unmatched bases: 11.

This clone occurred once. The CDR3 here is CASSLSGLAGELFF. CDR3 in DNA: TGTGCCAGCAGCTTGTCGGGACTAGCGGGGGAGCTGTTTTTT. The rearrangement joins TRBV5-4 to TRBJ2-2; 10 nucleotides line up with TRBD2. CDR1 and CDR2 (germline): SGHNT, YYREEE (reference sequence). The CDR3 loop spans 14 amino acids. J gave up 8 bases and V 1 base, and 2 bases lay outside the gene matches.